The 9 T cell receptor beta chains below all came from one sample that was sequenced in a study of T cells in Graves' hyperthyroidism and ophthalmopathy. Researchers amplified the TCR beta CDR3 regions from RNA transcripts. First-round RT-PCR of the TCR CDR3 relied on the HTBI primer set. MiXCR, run by TCRdb on the multiplex PCR reads, gives a single entry per CDR3 protein. This sample has approximately 590,000 distinct CDR3 sequences, with around 14% found just once. The material sequenced was blood. These receptors originate from a woman aged 25 to 39 with Graves' hyperthyroidism.

This clonotype was seen repeatedly, ten times or more. This chain connects TRBV7-9 to TRBJ1-1; D might be TRBD1 (5 bases). The CDR3 covers 11 residues. Germline V CDR1 and CDR2: SEHNR, FQNEAQ (reference sequence). The V gene lost 3 bases and the J gene lost 9 bases, with 8 bases spanning the gap. The CDR3 loop is CASSLGEKAFF. DNA of the CDR3: TGTGCCAGCAGCTTGGGGGAGAAAGCTTTCTTT.

This clonotype appeared many times. This chain uses TRBV6-1 with TRBJ1-1; D is undetermined. Germline V CDR1 and CDR2: MNHNS, SASEGT. CDR3 length: 11 amino acids. The ends were cut back, 6 bases at V and 0 bases at J, with 2 bases in the middle. The CDR3 nucleotides read TGTGCCAGCAGGATGAACACTGAAGCTTTCTTT. This translates into CASRMNTEAFF.

This clonotype occurred many times. J is TRBJ2-1 and V is TRBV3-1; D may match TRBD1 or TRBD2 (6 bases each). The CDR3 is made up of 15 amino acids. Germline CDR1 reads LGHDT; CDR2 reads YNNKEL (reference sequence). V lost 2 bases and J lost 7, with 15 bases in between. The CDR3: CASSQFVGGGNEQFF. DNA for the CDR3: TGTGCCAGCAGCCAATTCGTAGGGGGAGGAAATGAGCAGTTCTTC.

The chain has TRBV7-9 and TRBJ1-6, with D perhaps matching TRBD1 (6 bases). From germline, CDR1 is SEHNR and CDR2 FQNEAQ (reference sequence). The CDR3 runs to 14 residues. V lost 8 bases and J 6 bases, leaving 14 bases between the germline ends. The CDR3: CASGTTGSNSPLHF. The CDR3 DNA is TGTGCCAGCGGCACAACAGGGTCTAATTCACCCCTCCACTTT.

About this clonotype itself: This may come from a read error, since a much larger clone is one base off. This chain links TRBV6-2 or TRBV6-3 with TRBJ2-1; 11 bases align to TRBD2. The CDR3 extends over 16 amino acids. The germline CDR1 and CDR2 sequences are MNHEY and SVGEGT. The DNA for the CDR3 is TGTGCCAGCAGAGAGAAAGGGGGACTAGCGGACAATGAGCAGTCCTTC. Residues: CASREKGGLADNEQSF.

This clonotype has ten or more counts. The V gene is TRBV28, the J gene TRBJ2-1, with TRBD2 matching 12 bases. Germline lookup yields CDR1 MDHEN and CDR2 SYDVKM. The V gene end was trimmed by 5 bases and the J gene end by 8 bases; junction bases not matched to a gene: 7. This CDR3 region has 15 residues. In nucleotides, the CDR3 is TGTGCCAGCAGTCCGCCTAGCGGGAGGGCCTATGAGCAGTTCTTC. As protein: CASSPPSGRAYEQFF.

In its sample, this clonotype was seen many times. CDR3 bases: TGTGCCAGCAGCTGGACTAGCGGGGTACCCTACAATGAGCAGTTCTTC. It yields the protein CASSWTSGVPYNEQFF. The chain has TRBV5-6 and TRBJ2-1; 12 nucleotides agree with TRBD2. V trimming: 3 bases; J trimming: 2 bases; junction bases outside the gene matches: 3. CDR1 SGHDT and CDR2 YYEEEE come from the germline V gene. The CDR3 runs 16 residues. Drawing the rest from reference TRBV5-6 and TRBJ2-1, the complete variable domain is DAGVTQSPTHLIKTRGQQVTLRCSPKSGHDTVSWYQQALGQGPQFIFQYYEEEERQRGNFPDRFSGHQFPNYSSELNVNALLLGDSALYLCASSWTSGVPYNEQFFGPGTRLTVL.

This clonotype was recorded at least ten times. V gene TRBV12-3 or TRBV12-4 combines with J gene TRBJ2-7, with D possibly matching TRBD2 (6 bases). Trimming cost V 5 bases and J 0 bases, with 17 bases left between them. The CDR3 is 16 amino acids. CDR3 coding DNA: TGTGCCAGCAGTAGGGCCGGGACTTTGGACTCCTACGAGCAGTACTTC. It specifies CASSRAGTLDSYEQYF.

The table lists this clonotype with a few counts. The chain has TRBV27 and TRBJ2-1, with TRBD2 matching 10 bases. Looked up from germline, CDR1 is MNHEY and CDR2 is SMNVEV (reference sequence). The length of the CDR3 is 18 residues. Germline trimming cut 3 bases from V and 5 bases from J; bases unmatched to any gene: 13. The CDR3 loop reads CASSFNLVTGTSDNEQFF. The CDR3 DNA is TGTGCCAGCAGTTTTAATCTGGTAACAGGGACTAGCGACAATGAGCAGTTCTTC.